What follows is one TCR beta chain and its context. What antigen it recognizes has not been identified. Within one base of it there is no much larger clone, and no base qualities were kept. The data were obtained in a study of T cell responses to AZD1222 COVID-19 vaccine (dated by TCRdb to about 2021). Context from the whole study: Because spike-specific TCR depth and breadth did not differ between the two schedules, AZD1222 recipients who got a second dose at roughly 4 weeks were pooled with those who got a second dose at roughly 12 weeks. A total of 233 trial participants underwent TCR sequencing, of whom about 210 had received two doses of AZD1222 and around 25 had received two doses of the MenACWY control vaccine. Trial participants were enrolled by age into 18-55, 56-69 and 70-plus year subgroups, with about 150, 27 and 61 TCR-sequenced participants respectively. General findings and caveats noted by the study authors: Conclusions about previously exposed vaccinees are limited, since just six AZD1222 recipients were seropositive for SARS-CoV-2 at baseline. Reportedly, close to half of the unique spike-specific TCRs recognized epitopes lying outside the regions that are mutated in the B.1.351 and B.1.1.7 variants. The 56-69-year group was small, and its depth increase did not reach significance, likely because of low power. After two AZD1222 doses, both the breadth and the depth of spike-specific TCRs were significantly higher than at day 0 and than in MenACWY recipients. Most participants were white British and females outnumbered males, and the authors suggested that clonal diversity may have been underestimated. Because no day 14 peak-response samples were available, repertoires were characterized only after the peak T cell response. Vaccine-associated CD4 TCRs spanned the whole spike protein, with dominant responses in regions 160-218 and 743-854.

The CDR3 regions of human TCRbeta chains were analyzed by immunosequencing. As for how the authors treated the data: TCRs in the repertoires were matched against a reference library of SARS-CoV-2-specific TCRs that had been generated with the MIRA antigen-specificity platform. Breadth was defined as the fraction of unique TCRs that were SARS-CoV-2-associated. Depth was defined as the fraction of total T cells that were SARS-CoV-2-associated. Using the MIRA data, each spike-specific TCR was mapped to the spike region that the TCR reacts to and placed in a CD4 or CD8 class. Log10-transformed breadth and depth values were compared by one-way ANOVA with Sidak's multiple comparisons tests. Not all clones reach the TCRdb copy of this immuneACCESS table, which keeps in-frame sequences only. Checked studies attribute under half of the gap to unresolved V genes and leave the rest unexplained. Clone size and the V and J calls come from that table; the DNA yielded D and trimming. Recorded for this sample are roughly 28,000 clones; 93% of them occurred a single time. In total, the top ten clones hold 8.1% of the sample.

V and J are truncated by 4 bases and 0 bases respectively, leaving an intervening sequence of 12 bases. CDR1 and CDR2 are drawn from the germline V gene: SGHDN, FVKESK. Reading from cysteine to phenylalanine, the CDR3 counts 15 amino acids. CDR3 DNA is the only sequence kept; it has 45 bases, read in frame from the first base. The time point label here, explained by the study, means: baseline before first vaccination. Samples from vaccinated people were obtained from the UK trials COV001 and COV002, which included a single-blind randomized controlled phase 2/3 trial of AZD1222 (ChAdOx1 nCoV-19) in healthy adults. For TCRbeta chain sequencing, PBMC samples were collected from trial participants at day 0 and at day 28 after the second dose.

The chain links TRBV14 with TRBJ1-1, with TRBD1 as a weak D call on 5 bases. This receptor was identified in an adult in good health. The sample was peripheral blood, taken on day 0 of AZD1222 vaccination. The CDR3 reads as follows: CASSRPTAMNTEAFF. The nucleotide sequence is given as TGTGCCAGCAGCCGTCCGACAGCAATGAACACTGAAGCTTTCTTT.